The rows below give T cell receptor beta chains drawn from one sample of a study of T cells in Graves' hyperthyroidism and ophthalmopathy. From the multiplex PCR reads, TCRdb called clonotypes with MiXCR, one entry per CDR3 protein. The sample records roughly 520,000 distinct CDR3 sequences, around a quarter being singletons. Sequencing was performed on blood. The receptors stem from a woman aged 30 to 39 with Graves' ophthalmopathy. The CDR3 runs from the conserved cysteine through the conserved F or W. D genes are given only for firm matches. Some rows have no size entry. The others give once, few or many, or a class for an expanded clone.

j_call clone_size v_call d_call cdr3_nt cdr3_aa
TRBJ2-5 NA TRBV28 TRBD2 TGTGCCAGCAGTTTATCACTAGCGTCGTACCAAGAGACCCAGTACTTC CASSLSLASYQETQYF
TRBJ1-1 NA TRBV15 NA TGTGCCACCCCGGGACGCCGGAACACTGAAGCTTTCTTT CATPGRRNTEAFF
TRBJ1-2 NA TRBV28 NA TGTGCCAGCAGTCGTATGCGGGGATTTGGCGGCTACACCTTC CASSRMRGFGGYTF
TRBJ1-2 NA TRBV12-3/TRBV12-4 TRBD1 TGTGCCAGCGTGGGGGGATTGACAGGGGGCAGATATGGCTACACCTTC CASVGGLTGGRYGYTF
TRBJ1-2 many TRBV19 NA TGTGCCAGTAGACACGACGGAAACTATGGCTACACCTTC CASRHDGNYGYTF
TRBJ1-1 many TRBV4-1 TRBD1 TGCGCCAGCAGCCAAGGACAGGGGTCAGGTTCGAGTGAAGCTTTCTTT CASSQGQGSGSSEAFF
TRBJ1-2 many TRBV6-5 NA TGTGCCAGCAGTCCGGGGGGCGGAGGCTATGGCTACACCTTC CASSPGGGGYGYTF
TRBJ2-7 NA TRBV18 NA TGTGCCAGCTCACCAAGCAGCAGGGTCTCCTACGAGCAGTACTTC CASSPSSRVSYEQYF
TRBJ1-2 NA TRBV6-5 TRBD1 TGTGCCAGCAGTTACCAGGGGGCCACAGAGGGCTACACCTTC CASSYQGATEGYTF
TRBJ2-5 NA TRBV19 NA TGTGCCGCCTCGACAGGACTCCTCGGGGAGACCCAGTACTTC CAASTGLLGETQYF
TRBJ1-2 few TRBV6-5 NA TGTGCCAGCAGTTACTCGTTTCGGGCGGAGGATGGCTACACCTTC CASSYSFRAEDGYTF
TRBJ2-7 few TRBV6-1 NA TGTGCCAGCAGTGTAAACAGGGCTCGGGGCGAGCAGTACTTC CASSVNRARGEQYF
TRBJ2-7 NA TRBV20-1 TRBD1 TGCAGTGCCGCGAGAGGGACAGGGATAGAGCAGTACTTC CSAARGTGIEQYF
TRBJ2-5 NA TRBV7-2 NA TGTGCCAGCAGCTTAACGGGAGCATGGGAGACCCAGTACTTC CASSLTGAWETQYF
TRBJ2-7 many TRBV6-2/TRBV6-3 NA TGTGCCAGCAGTCCCGGGCGGCGGCAGTACTTC CASSPGRRQYF
TRBJ2-7 NA TRBV20-1 NA TGCAGTGCTAGAACAGGATTTTCCTACGAGCAGTACTTC CSARTGFSYEQYF
TRBJ1-3 NA TRBV6-5 NA TGTGCCAGCAGTTACGCCGAGTTGGGGCTTGGTGGAAACACCATATATTTT CASSYAELGLGGNTIYF
TRBJ2-7 NA TRBV28 TRBD1 TGTGCCAGCAGTTTCCTTCGGGGCAGGGGGAGCGAGCAGTACTTC CASSFLRGRGSEQYF
TRBJ1-6 many TRBV6-5 NA TGTGCCAGCATTACAGACCTGATCTCCTATAATTCACCCCTCCACTTT CASITDLISYNSPLHF
TRBJ1-1 many TRBV7-9 NA TGTGCCAGCAGCAACCTGGGACCGCGGCCCACTGAAGCTTTCTTT CASSNLGPRPTEAFF
TRBJ2-7 many TRBV7-9 NA TGTGCCAGCAGCTTAGTTCGGGAATCCTACGAGCAGTACTTC CASSLVRESYEQYF
TRBJ2-7 many TRBV20-1 TRBD1 TGCAGTGCTTACGGGACAGAGAGCCTCGAGCAGTACTTC CSAYGTESLEQYF